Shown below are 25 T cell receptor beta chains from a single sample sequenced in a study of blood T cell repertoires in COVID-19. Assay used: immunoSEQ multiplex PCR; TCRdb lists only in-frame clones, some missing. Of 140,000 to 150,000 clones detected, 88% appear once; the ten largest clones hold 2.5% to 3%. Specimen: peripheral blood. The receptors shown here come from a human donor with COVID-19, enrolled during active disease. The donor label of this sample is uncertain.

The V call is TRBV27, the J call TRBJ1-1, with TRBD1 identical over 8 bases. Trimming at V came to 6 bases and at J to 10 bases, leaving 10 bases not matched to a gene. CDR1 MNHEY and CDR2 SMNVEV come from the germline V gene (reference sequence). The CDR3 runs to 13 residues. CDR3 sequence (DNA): TGTGCCAGCAGCGCCGGACAGGGTTGGGGAGCTTTCTTT. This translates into CASSAGQGWGAFF.

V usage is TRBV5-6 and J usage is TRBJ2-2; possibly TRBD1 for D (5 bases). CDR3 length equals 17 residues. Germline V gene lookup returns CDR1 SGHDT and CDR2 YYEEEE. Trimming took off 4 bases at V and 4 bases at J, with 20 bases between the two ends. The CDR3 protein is CASSQTFQGPRTGELFF. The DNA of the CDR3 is TGTGCCAGCAGCCAGACCTTCCAGGGCCCCCGCACCGGGGAGCTGTTTTTT. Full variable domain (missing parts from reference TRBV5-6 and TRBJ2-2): DAGVTQSPTHLIKTRGQQVTLRCSPKSGHDTVSWYQQALGQGPQFIFQYYEEEERQRGNFPDRFSGHQFPNYSSELNVNALLLGDSALYLCASSQTFQGPRTGELFFGEGSRLTVL.

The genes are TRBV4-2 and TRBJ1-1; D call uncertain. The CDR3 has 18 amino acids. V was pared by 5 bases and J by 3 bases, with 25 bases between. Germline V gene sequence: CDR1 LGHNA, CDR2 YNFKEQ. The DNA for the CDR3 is TGTGCCAGCAGCGTTCAAGGAGGCCTCTACAACGGGGACACTGAAGCTTTCTTT. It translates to CASSVQGGLYNGDTEAFF.

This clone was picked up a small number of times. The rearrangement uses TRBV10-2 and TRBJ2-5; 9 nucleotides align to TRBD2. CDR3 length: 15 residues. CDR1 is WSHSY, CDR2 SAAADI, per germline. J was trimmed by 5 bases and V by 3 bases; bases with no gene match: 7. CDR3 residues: CASSDPSGGLETQYF. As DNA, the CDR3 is TGCGCCAGCAGTGACCCGAGCGGGGGGTTGGAGACCCAGTACTTC.

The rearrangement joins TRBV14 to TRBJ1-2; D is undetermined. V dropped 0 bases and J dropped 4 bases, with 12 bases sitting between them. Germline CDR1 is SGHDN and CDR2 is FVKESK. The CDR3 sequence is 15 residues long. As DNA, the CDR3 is TGTGCCAGCAGCCAAGAAGGCCGGGCGGGCTATGGCTACACCTTC. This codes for CASSQEGRAGYGYTF.

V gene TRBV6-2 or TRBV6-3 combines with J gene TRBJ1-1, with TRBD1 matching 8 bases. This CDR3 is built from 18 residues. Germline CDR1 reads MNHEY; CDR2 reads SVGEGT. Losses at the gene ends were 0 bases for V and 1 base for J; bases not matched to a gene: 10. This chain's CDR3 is CASSYSIIDRGRNTEAFF. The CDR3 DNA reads TGTGCCAGCAGTTACTCGATCATTGACAGGGGACGGAACACTGAAGCTTTCTTT.

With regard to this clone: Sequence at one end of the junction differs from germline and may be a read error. CDR3 sequence (DNA): TGTGCCAGCAGTCCCGGAGTCCACTTC. This sequence encodes CASSPGVHF. This chain links TRBV12-3 or TRBV12-4 with TRBJ2-5; unclear D gene. The CDR3 spans 9 residues.

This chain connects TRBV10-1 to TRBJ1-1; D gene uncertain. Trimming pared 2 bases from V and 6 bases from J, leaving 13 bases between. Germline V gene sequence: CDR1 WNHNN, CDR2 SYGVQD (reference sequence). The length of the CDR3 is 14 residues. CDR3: CASSEVAIAAEAFF. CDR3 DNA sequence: TGCGCCAGCAGTGAGGTGGCGATAGCAGCTGAAGCTTTCTTT.

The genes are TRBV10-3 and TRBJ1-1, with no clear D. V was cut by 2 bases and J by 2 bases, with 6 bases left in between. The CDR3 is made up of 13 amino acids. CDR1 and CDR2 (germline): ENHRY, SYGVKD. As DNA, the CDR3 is TGTGCCATCAGTGAGACAGAAAACACTGAAGCTTTCTTT. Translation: CAISETENTEAFF.

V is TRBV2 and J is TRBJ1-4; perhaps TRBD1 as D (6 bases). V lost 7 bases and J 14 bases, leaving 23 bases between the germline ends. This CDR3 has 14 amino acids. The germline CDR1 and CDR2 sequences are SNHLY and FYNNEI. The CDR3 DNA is TGTGCCAGCAAGCGCCCCACCTCACAGGGTGGTCTGTTTTTT. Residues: CASKRPTSQGGLFF.

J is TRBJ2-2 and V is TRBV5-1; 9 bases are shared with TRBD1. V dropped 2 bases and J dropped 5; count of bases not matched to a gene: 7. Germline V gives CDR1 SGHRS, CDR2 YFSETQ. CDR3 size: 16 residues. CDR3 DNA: TGCGCCAGCAGCTTTTTACAGGGGGCGCGAACCGGGGAGCTGTTTTTT. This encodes CASSFLQGARTGELFF.

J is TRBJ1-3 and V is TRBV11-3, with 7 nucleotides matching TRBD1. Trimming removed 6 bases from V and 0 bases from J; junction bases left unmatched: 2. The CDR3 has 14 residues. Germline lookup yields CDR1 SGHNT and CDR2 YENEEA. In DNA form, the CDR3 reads TGTGCCAGCAGTCGGGACAGCTCTGGAAACACCATATATTTT. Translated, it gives CASSRDSSGNTIYF.

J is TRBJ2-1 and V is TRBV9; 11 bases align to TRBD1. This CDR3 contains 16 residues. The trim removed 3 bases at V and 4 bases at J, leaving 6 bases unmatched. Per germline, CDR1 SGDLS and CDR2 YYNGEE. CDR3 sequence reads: CASSGPGTGGYNEQFF. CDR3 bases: TGTGCCAGCAGCGGGCCCGGGACAGGGGGTTACAATGAGCAGTTCTTC. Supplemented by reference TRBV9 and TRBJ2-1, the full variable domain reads DSGVTQTPKHLITATGQRVTLRCSPRSGDLSVYWYQQSLDQGLQFLIQYYNGEERAKGNILERFSAQQFPDLHSELNLSSLELGDSALYFCASSGPGTGGYNEQFFGPGTRLTVL.

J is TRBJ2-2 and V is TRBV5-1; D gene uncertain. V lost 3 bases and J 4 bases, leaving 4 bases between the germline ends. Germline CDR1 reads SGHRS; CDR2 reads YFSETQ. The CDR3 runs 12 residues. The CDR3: CASSSVTGELFF. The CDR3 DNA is TGCGCCAGCAGCTCCGTCACCGGGGAGCTGTTTTTT.

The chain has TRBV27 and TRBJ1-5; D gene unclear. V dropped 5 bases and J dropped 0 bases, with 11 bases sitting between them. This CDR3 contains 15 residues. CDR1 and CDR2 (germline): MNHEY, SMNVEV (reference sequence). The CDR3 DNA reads TGTGCCAGCAGTCTGACACGTTATAGCAATCAGCCCCAGCATTTT. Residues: CASSLTRYSNQPQHF.

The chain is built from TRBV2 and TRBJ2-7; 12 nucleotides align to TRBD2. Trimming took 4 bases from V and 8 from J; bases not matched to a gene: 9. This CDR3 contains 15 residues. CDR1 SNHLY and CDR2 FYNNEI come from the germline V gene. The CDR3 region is CASSGTSGTLMKQYF. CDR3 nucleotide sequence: TGTGCCAGCAGTGGGACTAGCGGGACCCTGATGAAGCAGTACTTC.

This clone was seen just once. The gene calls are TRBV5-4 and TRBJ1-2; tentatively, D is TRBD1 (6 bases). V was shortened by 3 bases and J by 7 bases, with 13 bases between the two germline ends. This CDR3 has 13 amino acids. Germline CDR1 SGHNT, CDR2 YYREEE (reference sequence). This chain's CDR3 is CASSSQGTGGYTF. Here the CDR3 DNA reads TGTGCCAGCAGCTCACAGGGTACTGGTGGCTACACCTTC.

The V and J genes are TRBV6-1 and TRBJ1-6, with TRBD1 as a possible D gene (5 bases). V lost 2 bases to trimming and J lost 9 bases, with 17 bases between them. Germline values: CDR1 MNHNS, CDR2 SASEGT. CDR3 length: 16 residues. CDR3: CASSELGTIGISPLHF. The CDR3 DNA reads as TGTGCCAGCAGTGAATTAGGGACTATTGGGATTTCACCCCTCCACTTT.

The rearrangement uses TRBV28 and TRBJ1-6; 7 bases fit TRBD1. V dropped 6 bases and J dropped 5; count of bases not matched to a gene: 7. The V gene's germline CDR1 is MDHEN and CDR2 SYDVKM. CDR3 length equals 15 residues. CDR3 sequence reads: CASSHPDRDNSPLHF. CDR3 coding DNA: TGTGCCAGCAGCCACCCTGACAGGGATAATTCACCCCTCCACTTT.

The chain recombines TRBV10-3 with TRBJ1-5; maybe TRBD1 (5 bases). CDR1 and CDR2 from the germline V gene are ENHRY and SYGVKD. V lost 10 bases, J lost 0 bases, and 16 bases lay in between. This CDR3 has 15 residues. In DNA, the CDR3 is TGTGCCACCACTGCGGGGGGGGATAGCAATCAGCCCCAGCATTTT. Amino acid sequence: CATTAGGDSNQPQHF.

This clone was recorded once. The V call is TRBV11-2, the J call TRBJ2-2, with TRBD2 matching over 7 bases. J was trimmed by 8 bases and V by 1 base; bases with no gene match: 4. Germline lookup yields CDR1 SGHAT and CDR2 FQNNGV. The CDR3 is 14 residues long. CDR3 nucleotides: TGTGCCAGCAGCTTAGGGGAGGGGATGGGGGAGCTGTTTTTT. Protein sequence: CASSLGEGMGELFF.

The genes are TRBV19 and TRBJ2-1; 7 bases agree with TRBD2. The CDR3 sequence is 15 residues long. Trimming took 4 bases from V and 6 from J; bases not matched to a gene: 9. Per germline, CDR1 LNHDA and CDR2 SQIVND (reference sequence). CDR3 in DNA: TGTGCCAGTAGTAGACGCGGGGGAATGGGCAATGAGCAGTTCTTC. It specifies CASSRRGGMGNEQFF.

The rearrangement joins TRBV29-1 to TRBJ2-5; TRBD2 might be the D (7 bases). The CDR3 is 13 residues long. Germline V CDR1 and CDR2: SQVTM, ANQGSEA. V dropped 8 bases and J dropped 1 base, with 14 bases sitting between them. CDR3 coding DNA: TGCAGCTCTAGAGGGGGGGCCCAAGAGACCCAGTACTTC. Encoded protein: CSSRGGAQETQYF.

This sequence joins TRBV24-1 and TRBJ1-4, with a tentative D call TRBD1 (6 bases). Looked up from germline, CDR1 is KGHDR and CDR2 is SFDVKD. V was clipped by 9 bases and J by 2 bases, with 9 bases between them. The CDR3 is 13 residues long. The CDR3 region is CATEGETNEKLFF. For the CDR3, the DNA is TGTGCCACCGAGGGGGAGACTAATGAAAAACTGTTTTTT.

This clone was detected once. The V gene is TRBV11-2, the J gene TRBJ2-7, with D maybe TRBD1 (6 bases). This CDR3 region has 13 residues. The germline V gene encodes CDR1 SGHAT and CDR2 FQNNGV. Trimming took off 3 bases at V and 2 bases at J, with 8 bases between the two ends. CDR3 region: CASSFRGTYEQYF. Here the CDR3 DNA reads TGTGCCAGCAGCTTCAGGGGCACCTACGAGCAGTACTTC.